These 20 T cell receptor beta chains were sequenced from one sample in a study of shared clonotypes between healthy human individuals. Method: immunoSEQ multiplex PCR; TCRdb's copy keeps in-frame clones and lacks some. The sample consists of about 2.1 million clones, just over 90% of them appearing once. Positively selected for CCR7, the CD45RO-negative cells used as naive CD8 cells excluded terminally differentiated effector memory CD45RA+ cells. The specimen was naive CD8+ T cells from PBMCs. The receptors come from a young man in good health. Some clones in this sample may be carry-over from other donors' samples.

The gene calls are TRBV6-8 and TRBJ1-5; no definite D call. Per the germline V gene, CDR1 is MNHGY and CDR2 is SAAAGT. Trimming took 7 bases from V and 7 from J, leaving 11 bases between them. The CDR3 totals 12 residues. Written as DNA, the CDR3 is TGTGCCAGCAACCCTCCGGCCCAGCCCCAGCATTTT. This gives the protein CASNPPAQPQHF.

Written as DNA, the CDR3 is TGCGCCAGCAGCTTGGATACCTCTGGAAACACCATATATTTT. Translating it yields CASSLDTSGNTIYF. The rearrangement links TRBV5-1 to TRBJ1-3; D gene unclear. V was pared by 0 bases and J by 0 bases, with 4 bases between. Germline assignment: CDR1 SGHRS and CDR2 YFSETQ. This CDR3 is built from 14 residues.

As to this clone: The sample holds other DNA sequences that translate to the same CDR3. The CDR3 is CASSLAGGTGELFF. DNA of the CDR3: TGTGCCAGCAGTTTAGCAGGGGGCACCGGGGAGCTGTTTTTT. The J gene is TRBJ2-2, the V gene TRBV28, with TRBD1 identical over 7 bases. The CDR3 is made up of 14 amino acids. Germline V gene data show CDR1 as MDHEN and CDR2 as SYDVKM. The ends lost 2 bases at V and 4 bases at J; junction bases unmatched: 1.

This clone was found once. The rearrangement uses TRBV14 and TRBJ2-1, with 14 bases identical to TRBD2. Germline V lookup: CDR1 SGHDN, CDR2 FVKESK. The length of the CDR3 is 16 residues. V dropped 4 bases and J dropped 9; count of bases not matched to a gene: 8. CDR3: CASSRGLAGVFGEQFF. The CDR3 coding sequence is TGTGCCAGCAGCCGGGGACTAGCGGGAGTTTTTGGTGAGCAGTTCTTC.

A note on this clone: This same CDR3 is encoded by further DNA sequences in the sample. The CDR3 sequence: CASSVSYEQYF. The CDR3 region has the DNA TGTGCCAGCAGTGTAAGCTACGAGCAGTACTTC. V usage is TRBV28 and J usage is TRBJ2-7; no definite D call. This CDR3 has 11 amino acids. Germline-derived CDR1 and CDR2 are MDHEN and SYDVKM. V was cut by 5 bases and J by 3 bases, with 5 bases left in between.

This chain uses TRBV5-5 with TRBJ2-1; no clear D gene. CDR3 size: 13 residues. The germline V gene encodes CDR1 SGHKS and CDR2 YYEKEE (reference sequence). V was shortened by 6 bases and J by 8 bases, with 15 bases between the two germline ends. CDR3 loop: CASIRTAVDEQFF. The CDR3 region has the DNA TGTGCCAGCATCCGTACCGCAGTCGATGAGCAGTTCTTC.

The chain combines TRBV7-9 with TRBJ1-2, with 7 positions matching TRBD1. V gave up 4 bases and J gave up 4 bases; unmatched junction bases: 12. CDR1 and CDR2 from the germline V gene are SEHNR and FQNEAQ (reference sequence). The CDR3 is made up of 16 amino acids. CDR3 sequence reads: CASSSPGGDSLYGYTF. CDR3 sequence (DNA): TGTGCCAGCAGCTCGCCTGGAGGGGACAGCCTCTATGGCTACACCTTC.

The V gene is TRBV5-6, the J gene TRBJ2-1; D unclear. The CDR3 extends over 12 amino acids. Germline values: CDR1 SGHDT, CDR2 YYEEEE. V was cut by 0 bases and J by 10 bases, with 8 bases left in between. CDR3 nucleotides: TGTGCCAGCAGCTTGGGCAGCCGCGAGCAGTTCTTC. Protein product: CASSLGSREQFF.

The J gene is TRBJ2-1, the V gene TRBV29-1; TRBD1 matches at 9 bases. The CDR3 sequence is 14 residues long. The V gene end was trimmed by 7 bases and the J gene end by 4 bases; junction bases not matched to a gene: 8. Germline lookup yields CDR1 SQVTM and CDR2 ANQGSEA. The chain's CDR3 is CSERTGDLYNEQFF. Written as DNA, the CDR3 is TGCAGCGAAAGGACAGGGGACTTATACAATGAGCAGTTCTTC.

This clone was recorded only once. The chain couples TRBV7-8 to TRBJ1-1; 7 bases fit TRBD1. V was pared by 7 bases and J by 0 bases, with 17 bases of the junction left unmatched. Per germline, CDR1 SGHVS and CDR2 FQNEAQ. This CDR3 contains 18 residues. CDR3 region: CASTRTRGQEKMNTEAFF. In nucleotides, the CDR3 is TGTGCCAGCACCCGAACCCGAGGACAGGAGAAAATGAACACTGAAGCTTTCTTT.

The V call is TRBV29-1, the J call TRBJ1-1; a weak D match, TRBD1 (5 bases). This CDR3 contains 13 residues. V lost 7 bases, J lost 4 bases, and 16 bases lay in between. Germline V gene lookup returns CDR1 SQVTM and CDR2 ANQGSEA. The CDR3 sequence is CSAVRGRGTEAFF. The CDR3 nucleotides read TGCAGCGCCGTGAGGGGTCGGGGCACTGAAGCTTTCTTT.

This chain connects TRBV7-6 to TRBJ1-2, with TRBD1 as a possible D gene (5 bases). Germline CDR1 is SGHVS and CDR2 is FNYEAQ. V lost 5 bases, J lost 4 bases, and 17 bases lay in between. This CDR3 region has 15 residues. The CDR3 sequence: CASSPQWGSLYGYTF. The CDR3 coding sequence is TGTGCCAGCAGCCCCCAGTGGGGCAGCCTCTATGGCTACACCTTC.

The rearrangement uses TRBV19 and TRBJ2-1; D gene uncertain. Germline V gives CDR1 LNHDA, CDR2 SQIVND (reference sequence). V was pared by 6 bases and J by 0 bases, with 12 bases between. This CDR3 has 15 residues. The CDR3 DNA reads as TGTGCCAGTAGCTTATCAAGTAGCTCCTACAATGAGCAGTTCTTC. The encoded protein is CASSLSSSSYNEQFF.

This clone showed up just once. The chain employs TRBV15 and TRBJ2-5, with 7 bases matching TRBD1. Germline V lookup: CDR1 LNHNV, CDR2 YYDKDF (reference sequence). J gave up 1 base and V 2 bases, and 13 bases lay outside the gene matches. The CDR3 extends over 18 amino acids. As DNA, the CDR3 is TGTGCCACCAGCAGATACGGGGCGACAGGGAAAACCCAAGAGACCCAGTACTTC. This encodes CATSRYGATGKTQETQYF.

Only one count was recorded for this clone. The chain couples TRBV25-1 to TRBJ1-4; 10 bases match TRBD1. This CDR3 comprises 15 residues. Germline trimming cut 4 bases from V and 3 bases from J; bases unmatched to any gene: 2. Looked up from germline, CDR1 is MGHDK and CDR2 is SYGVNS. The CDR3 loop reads CASSGDRGPNEKLFF. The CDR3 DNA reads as TGTGCCAGCAGTGGGGACAGGGGCCCTAATGAAAAACTGTTTTTT.

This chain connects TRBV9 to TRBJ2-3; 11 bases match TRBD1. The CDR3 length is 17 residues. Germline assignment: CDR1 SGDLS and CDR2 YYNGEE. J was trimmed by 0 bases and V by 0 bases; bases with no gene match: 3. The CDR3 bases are TGTGCCAGCAGCGTAGGCGGGACAGGGGGGAGCACAGATACGCAGTATTTT. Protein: CASSVGGTGGSTDTQYF.

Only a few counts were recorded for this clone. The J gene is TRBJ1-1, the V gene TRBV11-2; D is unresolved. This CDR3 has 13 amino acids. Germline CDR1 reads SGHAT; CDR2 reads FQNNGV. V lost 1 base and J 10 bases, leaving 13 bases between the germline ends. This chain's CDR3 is CASSLGGGTRAFF. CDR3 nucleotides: TGTGCCAGCAGCTTAGGAGGAGGCACACGAGCTTTCTTT.

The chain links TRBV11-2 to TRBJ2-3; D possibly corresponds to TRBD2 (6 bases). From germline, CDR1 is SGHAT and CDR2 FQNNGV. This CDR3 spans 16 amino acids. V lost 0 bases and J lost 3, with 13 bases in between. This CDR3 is CASSLEPGAWTDTQYF. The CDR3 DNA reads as TGTGCCAGCAGCTTAGAACCGGGAGCTTGGACAGATACGCAGTATTTT.

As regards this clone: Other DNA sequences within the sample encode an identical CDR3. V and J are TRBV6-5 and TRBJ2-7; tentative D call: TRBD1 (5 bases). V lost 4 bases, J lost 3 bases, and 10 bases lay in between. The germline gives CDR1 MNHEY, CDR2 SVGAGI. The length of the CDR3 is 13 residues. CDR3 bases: TGTGCCAGCAGTTTCTTTCAGGGCTACGAGCAGTACTTC. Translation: CASSFFQGYEQYF.

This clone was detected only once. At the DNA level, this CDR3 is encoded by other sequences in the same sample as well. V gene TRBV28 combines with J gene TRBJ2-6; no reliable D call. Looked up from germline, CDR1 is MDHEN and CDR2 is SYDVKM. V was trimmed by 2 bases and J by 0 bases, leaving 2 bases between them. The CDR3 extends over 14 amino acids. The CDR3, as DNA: TGTGCCAGCAGTTTACCCTCTGGGGCCAACGTCCTGACTTTC. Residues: CASSLPSGANVLTF.